Presented here are 8 T cell receptor beta chains from one specimen sequenced in a study of cytomegalovirus exposure and HLA in healthy donors. PCR primers comprised 60 Vbeta and 13 Jbeta primers. Clones were sequenced by immunoSEQ multiplex PCR, and TCRdb holds only the in-frame ones, with some missing. The sample includes approximately 130,000 clones, approximately 75% of them seen just once. Sequencing input: PBMCs. Receptors originate from a woman in her forties in good health and CMV-seropositive.

The CDR3 region is CATSGLMHHEQYF. The CDR3 nucleotides read TGTGCCACCAGCGGACTTATGCACCACGAGCAGTACTTC. The chain links TRBV15 to TRBJ2-7; D perhaps matches TRBD2 (5 bases). The CDR3 is 13 residues long. Germline lookup yields CDR1 LNHNV and CDR2 YYDKDF (reference sequence). The V gene lost 5 bases and the J gene lost 5 bases, with 13 bases spanning the gap. The full variable domain, in which reference TRBV15 and TRBJ2-7 provide the parts outside the CDR3, is DAMVIQNPRYQVTQFGKPVTLSCSQTLNHNVMYWYQQKSSQAPKLLFHYYDKDFNNEADTPDNFQSRRPNTSFCFLDIRSPGLGDTAMYLCATSGLMHHEQYFGPGTRLTVT.

Of note for this clone: At one end, the junction sequence differs from germline, possibly due to a read error. V gene TRBV7-9 combines with J gene TRBJ1-4; no clear D gene. The germline CDR1 and CDR2 sequences are SEHNR and FQNEAQ (reference sequence). CDR3 size: 13 residues. CDR3 in DNA: TGTTCCAGCAGCTTCTTATCTAGGGAAAAACTGTTTTTT. It is translated as CSSSFLSREKLFF.

The CDR3 loop reads CASSLSQGGTGELFF. For the CDR3, the DNA is TGTGCCAGCAGTTTAAGCCAGGGAGGGACCGGGGAGCTGTTTTTT. The chain has TRBV27 and TRBJ2-2; 7 bases match TRBD2. V trimming: 2 bases; J trimming: 5 bases; junction bases outside the gene matches: 5. This CDR3 comprises 15 residues. Looked up from germline, CDR1 is MNHEY and CDR2 is SMNVEV (reference sequence).

This chain links TRBV29-1 with TRBJ1-1; D unresolved. CDR1 SQVTM and CDR2 ANQGSEA come from the germline V gene. Trimming took 5 bases from V and 0 from J, leaving 10 bases between them. This CDR3 is built from 13 residues. CDR3 residues: CSVFGDMNTEAFF. DNA for the CDR3: TGCAGCGTTTTCGGTGACATGAACACTGAAGCTTTCTTT.

V gene TRBV7-3 combines with J gene TRBJ2-1, with 7 bases aligning to TRBD2. Germline CDR1 and CDR2: SGHTA and FQGTGA. Trimming at V came to 5 bases and at J to 3 bases, leaving 13 bases not matched to a gene. The CDR3 totals 17 residues. CDR3 nucleotide sequence: TGTGCCAGCAGCCGAAACCCACTAGCGCCTAACTACAATGAGCAGTTCTTC. This gives the protein CASSRNPLAPNYNEQFF.

The rearrangement joins TRBV11-3 to TRBJ1-2, with 7 bases matching TRBD1. This CDR3 has 13 amino acids. V lost 3 bases, J lost 4 bases, and 2 bases stayed unmatched. Germline CDR1 SGHNT, CDR2 YENEEA. The CDR3 sequence: CASSLQGGYGYTF. The CDR3 coding sequence is TGTGCCAGCAGCTTGCAGGGGGGCTATGGCTACACCTTC.

V and J are TRBV6-1 and TRBJ1-5; D is undetermined. Germline V gene sequence: CDR1 MNHNS, CDR2 SASEGT. V lost 9 bases and J 6 bases, leaving 15 bases between the germline ends. The CDR3 totals 13 residues. CDR3 region: CASNAPGIQPQHF. The CDR3 nucleotides are TGTGCCAGTAATGCCCCGGGGATTCAGCCCCAGCATTTT.

This clone showed up just a few times. CDR3 protein: CAWSLPGVGVSYTF. In DNA, the CDR3 is TGTGCCTGGAGTTTACCTGGGGTAGGGGTAAGCTACACCTTC. The chain carries TRBV30 and TRBJ1-2; TRBD1 is a possible D gene (5 bases). Between the trimmed V and J ends, which lost 2 bases and 9 bases, there was a span of 19 bases. Germline values: CDR1 GTSNPN, CDR2 SVGIG (reference sequence). This CDR3 region has 14 residues. The full variable domain, its missing parts supplied by reference TRBV30 and TRBJ1-2, is SQTIHQWPATLVQPVGSPLSLECTVEGTSNPNLYWYRQAAGRGLQLLFYSVGIGQISSEVPQNLSASRPQDRQFILSSKKLLLSDSGFYLCAWSLPGVGVSYTFGSGTRLTVV.